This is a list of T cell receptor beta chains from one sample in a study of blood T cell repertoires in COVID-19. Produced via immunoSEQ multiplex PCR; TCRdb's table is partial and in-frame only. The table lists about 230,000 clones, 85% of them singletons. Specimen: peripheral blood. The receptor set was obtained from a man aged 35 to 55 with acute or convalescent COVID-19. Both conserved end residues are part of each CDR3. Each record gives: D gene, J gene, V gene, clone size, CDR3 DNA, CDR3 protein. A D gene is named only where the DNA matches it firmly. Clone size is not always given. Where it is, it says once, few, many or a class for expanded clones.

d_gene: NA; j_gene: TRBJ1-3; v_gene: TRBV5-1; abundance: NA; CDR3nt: TGCGCCAGCAGCTTGTTACCGGGCTCTGGAAACACCATATATTTT; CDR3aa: CASSLLPGSGNTIYF
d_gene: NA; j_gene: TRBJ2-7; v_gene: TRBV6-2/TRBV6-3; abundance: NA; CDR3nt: TGTGCCAGCAGCTTAACAGGGTTATCCTACGAGCAGTACTTC; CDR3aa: CASSLTGLSYEQYF
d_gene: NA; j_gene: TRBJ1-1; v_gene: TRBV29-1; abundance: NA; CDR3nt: TGCAGCGTTGTTCGGGGAAGAAACACTGAAGCTTTCTTT; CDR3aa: CSVVRGRNTEAFF
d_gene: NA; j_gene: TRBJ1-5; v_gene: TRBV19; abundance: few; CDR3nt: TGTGCCAGTAGTAAGGAATTGATCAGGGCGCATCAGCCCCAGCATTTT; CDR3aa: CASSKELIRAHQPQHF
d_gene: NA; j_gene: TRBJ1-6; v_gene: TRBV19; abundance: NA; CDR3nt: TGTGCCAGTACGCTTTCAACTGACACCAGATATAATTCACCCCTCCACTTT; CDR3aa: CASTLSTDTRYNSPLHF
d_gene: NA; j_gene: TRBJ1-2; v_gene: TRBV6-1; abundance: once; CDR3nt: TGTGCCAGCAGTGAAGAGTACATGGGCTACACCTTC; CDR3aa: CASSEEYMGYTF
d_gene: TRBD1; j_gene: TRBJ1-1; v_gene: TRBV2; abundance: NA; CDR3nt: TGTGCCAGCAGTAGAGGACAGGGAGGCAGCACTGAAGCTTTCTTT; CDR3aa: CASSRGQGGSTEAFF
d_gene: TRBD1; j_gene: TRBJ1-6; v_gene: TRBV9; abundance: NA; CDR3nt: TGTGCCAGCAGCCCTCGGGGGACAGGGGATAATTCACCCCTCCACTTT; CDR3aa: CASSPRGTGDNSPLHF
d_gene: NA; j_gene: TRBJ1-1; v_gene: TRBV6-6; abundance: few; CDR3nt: TGTGCCAGCAGTGGGCAAGTGGGGAACACTGAAGCTTTCTTT; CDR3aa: CASSGQVGNTEAFF
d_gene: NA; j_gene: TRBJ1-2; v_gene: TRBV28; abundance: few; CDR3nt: TGTGCCAGCAGTTTTGGGGGCAACTATGGCTACACCTTC; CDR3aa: CASSFGGNYGYTF
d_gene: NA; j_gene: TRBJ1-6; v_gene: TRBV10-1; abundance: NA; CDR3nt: TGCGCCAGCAGCCTGAGTGGGTACAGTGGCCTCCTTCCCGCTAACTCACCCCTCCACTTT; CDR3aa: CASSLSGYSGLLPANSPLHF
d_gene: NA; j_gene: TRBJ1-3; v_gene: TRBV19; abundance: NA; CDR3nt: TGTGCCAGTAGACCTGGAGCCTTCTCCGGCAACACCATATATTTT; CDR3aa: CASRPGAFSGNTIYF
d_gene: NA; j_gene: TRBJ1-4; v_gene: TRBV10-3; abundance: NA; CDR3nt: TGTGCCATCAGTGCTGCACAGGGTGAAGAAAAACTGTTTTTT; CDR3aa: CAISAAQGEEKLFF
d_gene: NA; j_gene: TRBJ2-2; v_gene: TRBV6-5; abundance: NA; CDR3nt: TGTGCCAGCAGTTACCAAGGGGCCGGGGAGCTGTTTTTT; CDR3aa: CASSYQGAGELFF
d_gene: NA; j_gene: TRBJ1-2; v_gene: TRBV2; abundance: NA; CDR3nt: TGTGCCAGCAAGGCAGGGGACAACTATGGCTACACCTTC; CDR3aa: CASKAGDNYGYTF
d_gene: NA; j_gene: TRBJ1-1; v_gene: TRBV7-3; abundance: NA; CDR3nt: TGTGCCAGCAGCCCACAGTATTTGGGGCCGAACACTGAAGCTTTCTTT; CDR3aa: CASSPQYLGPNTEAFF
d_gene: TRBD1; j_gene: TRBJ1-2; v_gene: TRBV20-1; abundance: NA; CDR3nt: TGCAGTGCTAGTCAGGGGGCAACCTATGGCTACACCTTC; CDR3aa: CSASQGATYGYTF
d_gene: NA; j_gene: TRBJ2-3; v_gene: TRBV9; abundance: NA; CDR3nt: TGTGCCAGCAGCGTAGGGTTCCGGGGGAGCACAGATACGCAGTATTTT; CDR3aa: CASSVGFRGSTDTQYF
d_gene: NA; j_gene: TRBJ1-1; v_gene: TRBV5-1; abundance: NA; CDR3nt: TGCGCCAGCAGCTTGGAGTACGGGAACACTGAAGCTTTCTTT; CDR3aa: CASSLEYGNTEAFF
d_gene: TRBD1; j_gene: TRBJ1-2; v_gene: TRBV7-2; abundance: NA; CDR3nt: TGTGCCAGCAGCTCGCAGGGGACAGAATATGGCTACACCTTC; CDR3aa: CASSSQGTEYGYTF
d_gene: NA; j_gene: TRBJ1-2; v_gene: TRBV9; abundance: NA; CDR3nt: TGTGCCAGCAGCGTAGAGGGGGATGCTAACTATGGCTACACCTTC; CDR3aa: CASSVEGDANYGYTF
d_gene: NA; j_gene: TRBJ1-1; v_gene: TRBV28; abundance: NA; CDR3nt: TGTGCCAGCAGTTTTCAGGGTGAAGCTTTCTTT; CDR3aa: CASSFQGEAFF
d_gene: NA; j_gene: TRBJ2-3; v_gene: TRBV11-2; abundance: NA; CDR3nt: TGTGCCAGCAGCTCGAGGGATACGCAGTATTTT; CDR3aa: CASSSRDTQYF
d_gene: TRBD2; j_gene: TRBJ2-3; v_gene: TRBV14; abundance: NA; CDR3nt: TGTGCCAGCAGCCCGGGACTAGTGGGCACAGATACGCAGTATTTT; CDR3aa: CASSPGLVGTDTQYF
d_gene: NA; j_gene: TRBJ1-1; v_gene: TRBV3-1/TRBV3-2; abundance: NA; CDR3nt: TGTGCCAGCAGCGCCAGATACACTGAAGCTTTCTTT; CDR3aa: CASSARYTEAFF
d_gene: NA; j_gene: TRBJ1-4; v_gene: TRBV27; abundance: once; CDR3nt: TGTGCCAGCAGCGACGGGGGGGCGCGGGAAAAACTGTTTTTT; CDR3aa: CASSDGGAREKLFF
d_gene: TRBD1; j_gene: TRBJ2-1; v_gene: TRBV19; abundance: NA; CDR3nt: TGTGCCAGCTCCGGGACAGGGTGGGAAAATGAGCAGTTCTTC; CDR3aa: CASSGTGWENEQFF
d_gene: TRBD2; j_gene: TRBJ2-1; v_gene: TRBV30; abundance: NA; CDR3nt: TGTGCCTGGAGTGCTATAGCCGGGGGGGCACTTGGCAGAAATGAGCAGTTCTTC; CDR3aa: CAWSAIAGGALGRNEQFF
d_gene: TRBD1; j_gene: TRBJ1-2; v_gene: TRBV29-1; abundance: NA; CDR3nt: TGCAGCTTAGGACAGGGGAGGCAAGGCTACACCTTC; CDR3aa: CSLGQGRQGYTF
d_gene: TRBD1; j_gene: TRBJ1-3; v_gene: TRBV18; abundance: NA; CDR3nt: TGTGCCAGCTCACCGGGACAGGGAAACACCATATATTTT; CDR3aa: CASSPGQGNTIYF
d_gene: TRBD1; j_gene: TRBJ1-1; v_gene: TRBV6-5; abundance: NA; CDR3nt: TGTGCCAGCAGTCTAGGACAGGGGGCCACTGAAGCTTTCTTT; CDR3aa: CASSLGQGATEAFF
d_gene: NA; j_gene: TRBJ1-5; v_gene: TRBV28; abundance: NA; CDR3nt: TGTGCCAGCAGTTTCTCGAGGTATCAGCCCCAGCATTTT; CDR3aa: CASSFSRYQPQHF
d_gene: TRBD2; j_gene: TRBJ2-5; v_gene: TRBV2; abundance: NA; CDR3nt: TGTGCCAGCAGGGGGACTAGCGGGGGAGCTGAAGAGACCCAGTACTTC; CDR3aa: CASRGTSGGAEETQYF
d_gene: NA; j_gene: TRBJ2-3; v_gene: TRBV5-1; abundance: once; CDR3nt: TGCGCCAGCTCCCCTCCGGGACACCTCACAGATACGCAGTATTTT; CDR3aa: CASSPPGHLTDTQYF
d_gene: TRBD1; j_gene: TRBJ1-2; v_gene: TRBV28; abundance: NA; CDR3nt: TGTGCCAGCATCCCAGGACAGGGAAACTACTATGGCTACACCTTC; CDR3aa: CASIPGQGNYYGYTF
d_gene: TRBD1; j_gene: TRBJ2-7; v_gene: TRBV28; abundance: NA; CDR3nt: TGTGCCAGCAGTTTTTATGGTGCCATGTCGGGACAGGGCGGCGAGCAGTACTTC; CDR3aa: CASSFYGAMSGQGGEQYF